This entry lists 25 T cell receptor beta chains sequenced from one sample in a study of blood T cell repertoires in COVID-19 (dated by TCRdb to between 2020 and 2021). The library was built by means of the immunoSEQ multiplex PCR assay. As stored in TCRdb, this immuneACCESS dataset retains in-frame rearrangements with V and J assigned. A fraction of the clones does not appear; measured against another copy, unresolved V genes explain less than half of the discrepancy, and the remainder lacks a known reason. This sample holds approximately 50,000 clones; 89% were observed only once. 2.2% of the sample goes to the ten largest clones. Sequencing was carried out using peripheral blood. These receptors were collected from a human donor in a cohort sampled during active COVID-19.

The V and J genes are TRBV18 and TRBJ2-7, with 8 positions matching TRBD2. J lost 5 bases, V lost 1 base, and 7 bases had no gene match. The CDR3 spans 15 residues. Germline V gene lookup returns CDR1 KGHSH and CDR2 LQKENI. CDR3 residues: CASSPQPGGHHEQYF. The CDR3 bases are TGTGCCAGCTCACCACAGCCGGGGGGGCACCACGAGCAGTACTTC. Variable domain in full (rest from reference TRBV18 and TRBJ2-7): NAGVMQNPRHLVRRRGQEARLRCSPMKGHSHVYWYRQLPEEGLKFMVYLQKENIIDESGMPKERFSAEFPKEGPSILRIQQVVRGDSAAYFCASSPQPGGHHEQYFGPGTRLTVT.

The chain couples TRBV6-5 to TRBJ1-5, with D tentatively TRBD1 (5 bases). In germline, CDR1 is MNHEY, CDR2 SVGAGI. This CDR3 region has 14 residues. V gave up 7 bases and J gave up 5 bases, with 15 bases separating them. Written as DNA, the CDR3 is TGTGCCAGCATCAAGAGGACGGGGGATCAGCCCCAGCATTTT. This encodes CASIKRTGDQPQHF.

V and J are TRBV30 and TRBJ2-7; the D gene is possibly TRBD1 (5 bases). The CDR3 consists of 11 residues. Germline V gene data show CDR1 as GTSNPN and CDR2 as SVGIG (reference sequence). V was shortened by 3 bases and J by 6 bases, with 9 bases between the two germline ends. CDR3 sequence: CAWRGAGEQYF. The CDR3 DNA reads TGTGCCTGGAGAGGGGCCGGCGAGCAGTACTTC.

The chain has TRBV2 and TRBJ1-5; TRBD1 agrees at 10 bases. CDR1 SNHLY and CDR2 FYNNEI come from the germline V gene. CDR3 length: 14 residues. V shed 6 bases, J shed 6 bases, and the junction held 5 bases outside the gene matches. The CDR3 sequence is CASRTGGGGQPQHF. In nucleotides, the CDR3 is TGTGCCAGCAGGACAGGGGGCGGAGGTCAGCCCCAGCATTTT.

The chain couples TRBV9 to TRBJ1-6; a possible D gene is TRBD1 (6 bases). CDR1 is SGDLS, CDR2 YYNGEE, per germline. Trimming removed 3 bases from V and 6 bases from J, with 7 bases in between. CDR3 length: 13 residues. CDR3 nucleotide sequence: TGTGCCAGCAGCGAGGACAGTAATTCACCCCTCCACTTT. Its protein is CASSEDSNSPLHF. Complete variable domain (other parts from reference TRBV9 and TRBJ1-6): DSGVTQTPKHLITATGQRVTLRCSPRSGDLSVYWYQQSLDQGLQFLIQYYNGEERAKGNILERFSAQQFPDLHSELNLSSLELGDSALYFCASSEDSNSPLHFGNGTRLTVT.

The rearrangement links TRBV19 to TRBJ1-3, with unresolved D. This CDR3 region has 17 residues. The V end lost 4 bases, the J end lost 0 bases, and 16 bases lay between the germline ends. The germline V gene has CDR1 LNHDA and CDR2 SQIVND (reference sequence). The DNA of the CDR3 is TGTGCCAGTAGTAGTCCGGGGTCGCCGAACTCTGGAAACACCATATATTTT. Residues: CASSSPGSPNSGNTIYF.

The chain's CDR3 is CASSKPLAQETQYF. DNA for the CDR3: TGTGCCAGCAGCAAACCACTAGCACAAGAGACCCAGTACTTC. The J gene is TRBJ2-5, the V gene TRBV7-9, with TRBD2 as a possible D gene (6 bases). Germline loops: CDR1 SEHNR, CDR2 FQNEAQ (reference sequence). V lost 5 bases and J lost 2, with 12 bases in between. The length of the CDR3 is 14 residues. The full variable domain, its missing parts supplied by reference TRBV7-9 and TRBJ2-5, is DTGVSQNPRHKITKRGQNVTFRCDPISEHNRLYWYRQTLGQGPEFLTYFQNEAQLEKSRLLSDRFSAERPKGSFSTLEIQRTEQGDSAMYLCASSKPLAQETQYFGPGTRLLVL.

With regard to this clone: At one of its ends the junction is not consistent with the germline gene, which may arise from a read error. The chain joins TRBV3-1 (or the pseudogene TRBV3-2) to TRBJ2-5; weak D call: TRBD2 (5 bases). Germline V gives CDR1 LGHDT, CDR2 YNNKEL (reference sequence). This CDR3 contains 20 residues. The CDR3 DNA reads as TGTGCCAGCAGCGAAGATGGCGGCCCGGACTGCAAACTCGACCAAGAGACCCAGTACTTC. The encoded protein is CASSEDGGPDCKLDQETQYF.

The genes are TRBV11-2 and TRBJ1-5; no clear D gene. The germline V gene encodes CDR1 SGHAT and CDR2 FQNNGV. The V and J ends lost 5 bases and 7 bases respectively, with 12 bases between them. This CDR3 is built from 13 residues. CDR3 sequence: CASSREGAQPQHF. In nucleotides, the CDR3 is TGTGCCAGCAGCCGAGAAGGAGCGCAGCCCCAGCATTTT. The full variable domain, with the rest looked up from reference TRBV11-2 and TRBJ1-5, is EAGVAQSPRYKIIEKRQSVAFWCNPISGHATLYWYQQILGQGPKLLIQFQNNGVVDDSQLPKDRFSAERLKGVDSTLKIQPAKLEDSAVYLCASSREGAQPQHFGDGTRLSIL.

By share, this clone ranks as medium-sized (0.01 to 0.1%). Here the CDR3 reads CASSLAPGLSGANVLTF. The CDR3, as DNA: TGCGCCAGCAGCTTGGCCCCCGGTCTCTCTGGGGCCAACGTCCTGACTTTC. The chain joins TRBV5-1 to TRBJ2-6; unclear D gene. V dropped 0 bases and J dropped 0 bases, with 10 bases sitting between them. Germline V lookup: CDR1 SGHRS, CDR2 YFSETQ. CDR3 length: 17 amino acids. The variable domain in full, with the rest retrieved from reference TRBV5-1 and TRBJ2-6, is KAGVTQTPRYLIKTRGQQVTLSCSPISGHRSVSWYQQTPGQGLQFLFEYFSETQRNKGNFPGRFSGRQFSNSRSEMNVSTLELGDSALYLCASSLAPGLSGANVLTFGAGSRLTVL.

The CDR3, as DNA: TGCGCCAGCAGGGAGGGTTATAATCCCGGATTCGGCACCGGGGAGCTGTTTTTT. Translated: CASREGYNPGFGTGELFF. The chain recombines TRBV5-1 with TRBJ2-2; possible D gene TRBD2, 6 bases. V lost 5 bases and J lost 4, with 24 bases in between. CDR1 and CDR2 (germline): SGHRS, YFSETQ. CDR3 size: 18 residues.

The CDR3 nucleotides read TGTGCCAGCAGTTACTCGACGGTTTCAGGGGCCTCCTACGAGCAGTACTTC. Its translation is CASSYSTVSGASYEQYF. The V and J genes are TRBV6-2 or TRBV6-3 and TRBJ2-7; a weak D match, TRBD1 (6 bases). The V gene lost 0 bases and the J gene lost 0 bases, with 15 bases spanning the gap. This CDR3 is built from 17 residues. Germline V CDR1 and CDR2: MNHEY, SVGEGT.

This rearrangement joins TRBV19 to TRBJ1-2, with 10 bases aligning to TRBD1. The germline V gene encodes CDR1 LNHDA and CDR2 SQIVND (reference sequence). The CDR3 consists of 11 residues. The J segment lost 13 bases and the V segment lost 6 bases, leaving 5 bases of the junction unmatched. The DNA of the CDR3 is TGTGCCAGTAGAGGGGACAGGGGACCCACCTTC. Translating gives CASRGDRGPTF.

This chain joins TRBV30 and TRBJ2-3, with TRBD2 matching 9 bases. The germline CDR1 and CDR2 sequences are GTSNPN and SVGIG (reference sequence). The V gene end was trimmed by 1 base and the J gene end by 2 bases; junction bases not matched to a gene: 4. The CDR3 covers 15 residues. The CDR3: CAWSGAGGYTDTQYF. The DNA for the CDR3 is TGTGCCTGGAGTGGTGCGGGAGGGTACACAGATACGCAGTATTTT. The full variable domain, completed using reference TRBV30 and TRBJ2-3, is SQTIHQWPATLVQPVGSPLSLECTVEGTSNPNLYWYRQAAGRGLQLLFYSVGIGQISSEVPQNLSASRPQDRQFILSSKKLLLSDSGFYLCAWSGAGGYTDTQYFGPGTRLTVL.

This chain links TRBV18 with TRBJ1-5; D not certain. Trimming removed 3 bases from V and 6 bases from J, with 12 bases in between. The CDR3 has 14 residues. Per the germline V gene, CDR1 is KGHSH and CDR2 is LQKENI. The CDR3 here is CASSPPAEVQPQHF. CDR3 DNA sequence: TGTGCCAGCTCACCTCCCGCGGAGGTTCAGCCCCAGCATTTT.

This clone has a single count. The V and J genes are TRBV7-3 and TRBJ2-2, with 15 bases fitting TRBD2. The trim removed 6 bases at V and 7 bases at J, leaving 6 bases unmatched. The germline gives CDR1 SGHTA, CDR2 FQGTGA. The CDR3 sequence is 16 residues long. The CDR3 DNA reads TGTGCCAGCAGACCAGGGACTAGCGGGGGGATCGGGGAGCTGTTTTTT. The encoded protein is CASRPGTSGGIGELFF.

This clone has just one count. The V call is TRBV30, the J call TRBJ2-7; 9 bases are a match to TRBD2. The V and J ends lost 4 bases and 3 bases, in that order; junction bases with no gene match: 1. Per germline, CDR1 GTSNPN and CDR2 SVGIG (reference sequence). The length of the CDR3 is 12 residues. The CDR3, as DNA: TGTGCCTGGACTAGCGGGATCTACGAGCAGTACTTC. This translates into CAWTSGIYEQYF.

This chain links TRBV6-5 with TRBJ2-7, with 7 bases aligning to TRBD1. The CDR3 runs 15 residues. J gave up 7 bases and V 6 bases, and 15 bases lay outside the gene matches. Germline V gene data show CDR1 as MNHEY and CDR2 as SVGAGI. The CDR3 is CASSLKTYRGGEQYF. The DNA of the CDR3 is TGTGCCAGCAGCCTGAAGACATACAGGGGTGGGGAGCAGTACTTC.

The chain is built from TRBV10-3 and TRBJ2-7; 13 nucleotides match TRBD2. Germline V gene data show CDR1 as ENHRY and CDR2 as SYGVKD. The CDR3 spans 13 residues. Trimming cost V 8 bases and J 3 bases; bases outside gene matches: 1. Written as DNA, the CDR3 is TGTGCCATCCGACTAGCGGGGGGCTACGAGCAGTACTTC. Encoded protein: CAIRLAGGYEQYF.

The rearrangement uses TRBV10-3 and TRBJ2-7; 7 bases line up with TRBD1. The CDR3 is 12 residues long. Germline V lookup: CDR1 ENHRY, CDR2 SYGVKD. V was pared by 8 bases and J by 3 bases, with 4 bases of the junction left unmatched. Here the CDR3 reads CAIRDSLYEQYF. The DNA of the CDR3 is TGTGCCATCCGGGACAGTCTCTACGAGCAGTACTTC.

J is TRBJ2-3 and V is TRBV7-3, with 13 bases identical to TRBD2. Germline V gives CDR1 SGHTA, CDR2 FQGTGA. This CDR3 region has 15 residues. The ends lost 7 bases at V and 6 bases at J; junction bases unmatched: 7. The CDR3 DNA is TGTGCCAGCATGCGACTAGCGGGGGGTTTTGATACGCAGTATTTT. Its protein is CASMRLAGGFDTQYF.

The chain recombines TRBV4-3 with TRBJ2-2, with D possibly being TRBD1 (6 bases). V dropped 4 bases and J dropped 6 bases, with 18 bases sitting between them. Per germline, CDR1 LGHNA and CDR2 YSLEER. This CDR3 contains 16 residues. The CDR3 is CASSRDLAGVSGELFF. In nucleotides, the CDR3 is TGCGCCAGCAGCCGAGACCTAGCAGGGGTATCCGGGGAGCTGTTTTTT.

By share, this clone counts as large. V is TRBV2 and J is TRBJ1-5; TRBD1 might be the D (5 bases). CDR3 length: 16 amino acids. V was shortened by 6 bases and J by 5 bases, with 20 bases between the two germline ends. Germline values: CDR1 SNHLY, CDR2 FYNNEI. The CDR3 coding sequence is TGTGCCAGCAGCGCGGCAGGGCGGCGGTTTGATCAGCCCCAGCATTTT. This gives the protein CASSAAGRRFDQPQHF.

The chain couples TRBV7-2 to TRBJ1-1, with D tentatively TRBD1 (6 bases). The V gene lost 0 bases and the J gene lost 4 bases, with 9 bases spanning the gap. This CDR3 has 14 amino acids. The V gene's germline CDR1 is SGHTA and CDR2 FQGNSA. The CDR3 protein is CASSLAGRGTEAFF. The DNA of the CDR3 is TGTGCCAGCAGCTTAGCCGGCAGGGGCACTGAAGCTTTCTTT.

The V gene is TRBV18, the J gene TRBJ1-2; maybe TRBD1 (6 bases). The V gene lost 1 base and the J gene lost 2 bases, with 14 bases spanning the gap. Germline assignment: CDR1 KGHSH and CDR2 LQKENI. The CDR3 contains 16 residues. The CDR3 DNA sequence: TGTGCCAGCTCACCACTCCAGGGACATCCCAACTATGGCTACACCTTC. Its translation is CASSPLQGHPNYGYTF.